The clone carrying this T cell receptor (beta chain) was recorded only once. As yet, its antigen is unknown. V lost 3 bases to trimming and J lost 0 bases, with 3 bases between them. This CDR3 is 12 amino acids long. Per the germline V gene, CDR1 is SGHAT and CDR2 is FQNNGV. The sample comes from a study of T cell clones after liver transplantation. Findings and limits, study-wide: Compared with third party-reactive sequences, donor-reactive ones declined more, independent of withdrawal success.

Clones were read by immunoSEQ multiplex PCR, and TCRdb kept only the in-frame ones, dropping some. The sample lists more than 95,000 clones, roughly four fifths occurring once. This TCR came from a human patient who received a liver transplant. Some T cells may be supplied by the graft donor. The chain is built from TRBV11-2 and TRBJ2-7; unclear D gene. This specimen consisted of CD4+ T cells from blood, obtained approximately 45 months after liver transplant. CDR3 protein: CASSFDSYEQYF. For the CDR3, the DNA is TGTGCCAGCAGCTTTGACTCCTACGAGCAGTACTTC.